What follows is one T cell receptor (beta chain) and its context. Antigen unknown. The data are from a study of shared clonotypes between healthy human individuals. Study-level information: Each donor's CD8 memory used one plate, CD8 naive two, each CD4 subset three. Study conclusions and caveats: The study found lower generation probabilities in non-shared clonotypes than in those shared by all four donors.

V gave up 4 bases and J gave up 4 bases; unmatched junction bases: 4. This CDR3 has 14 amino acids. Germline V gene sequence: CDR1 SGHRS, CDR2 YFSETQ. At deep level, the assay was performed. Sorted-subset replicate PCRs used around 200 ng of genomic DNA. This amount corresponded to about 30,000 T cell genomes. Profiling relied on immunoSEQ multiplex PCR, and the TCRdb table lists in-frame clones only, not all of them. The data contain some 2 million clones, about 95% of them singletons. The chain joins TRBV5-1 to TRBJ1-2, with 10 positions matching TRBD1. This receptor was obtained from a young man in good health. Sequenced sample: naive CD4+ T cells sorted from blood. The subset was: CD45RA+ positively selected. CDR3 DNA sequence: TGCGCCAGCAGCGTGGACAGGGGGACCTATGGCTACACCTTC. Protein product: CASSVDRGTYGYTF.